These 26 T cell receptor beta chains originate from one sample sequenced in a study of spatial heterogeneity in lung cancer. As for time point: sample taken at primary tumor resection. TCRdb re-analysed the 5' RACE reads in MiXCR, keeping a single row per CDR3 protein. Among some 41,000 distinct CDR3 sequences listed, approximately 6.2% were seen once. The sequenced sample was PBMCs, obtained at surgery. These receptors were collected from a female donor with early-stage non-small cell lung cancer.

This clonotype was detected ten times or more. The chain has TRBV12-3 or TRBV12-4 and TRBJ1-5; D is uncertain. V dropped 2 bases and J dropped 7 bases, with 6 bases sitting between them. This CDR3 is 12 amino acids long. In DNA form, the CDR3 reads TGTGCCAGCAGTTTATATAAGCAGCCCCAGCATTTT. Protein sequence: CASSLYKQPQHF.

Many counts were recorded for this clonotype. The V call is TRBV3-1, the J call TRBJ2-5; unclear D gene. This CDR3 is built from 14 residues. V was cut by 2 bases and J by 4 bases, with 11 bases left in between. Germline lookup yields CDR1 LGHDT and CDR2 YNNKEL (reference sequence). CDR3 region: CASSQSVWGETQYF. CDR3 DNA sequence: TGTGCCAGCAGCCAATCGGTTTGGGGAGAGACCCAGTACTTC.

Worth noting for this clonotype: A much larger clone sits a single nucleotide away, making a read error possible. The V gene is TRBV29-1, the J gene TRBJ2-4; no clear D. This CDR3 is built from 12 residues. Germline V CDR1 and CDR2: SQVTM, ANQGSEA. The CDR3 DNA is TGCAGCGCCGGCGGTACCAAAGACATTCAGTACTTC. This translates into CSAGGTKDIQYF.

This clonotype was observed at least ten times. This chain connects TRBV3-1 to TRBJ2-7; possible D gene TRBD1, 5 bases. Germline-derived CDR1 and CDR2 are LGHDT and YNNKEL (reference sequence). Between the trimmed V and J ends, which lost 5 bases and 4 bases, there was a span of 18 bases. The CDR3 has 15 amino acids. CDR3 nucleotide sequence: TGTGCCAGCAGCTTCTTTCAGGGTTCTCTTTACGAGCAGTACTTC. Its protein is CASSFFQGSLYEQYF.

The chain has TRBV2 and TRBJ1-1, with no clear D. Looked up from germline, CDR1 is SNHLY and CDR2 is FYNNEI. The CDR3 length is 11 residues. Trimming removed 6 bases from V and 1 base from J, with 3 bases in between. CDR3 sequence: CASRQNTEAFF. The CDR3 nucleotides are TGTGCCAGCAGGCAGAACACTGAAGCTTTCTTT.

In its sample, this clonotype was seen a few times. The chain employs TRBV10-3 and TRBJ1-2, with unresolved D. V shed 0 bases and J shed 4 bases, with 9 bases lying between them. This CDR3 comprises 14 residues. The germline gives CDR1 ENHRY, CDR2 SYGVKD. As DNA, the CDR3 is TGTGCCATCAGTGAGTCAGGCGACTCCTATGGCTACACCTTC. It is translated as CAISESGDSYGYTF.

V and J are TRBV5-8 and TRBJ2-5; D call uncertain. CDR3 length: 11 residues. The germline CDR1 and CDR2 sequences are SGHTS and YDEGEE. V lost 5 bases, J lost 4 bases, and 6 bases lay in between. In DNA form, the CDR3 reads TGTGCCAGCAGGGGGTCAGAGACCCAGTACTTC. Its translation is CASRGSETQYF.

This clonotype occurred many times. The chain employs TRBV20-1 and TRBJ1-1; possible D gene TRBD1, 5 bases. V shed 4 bases and J shed 4 bases, with 13 bases lying between them. This CDR3 is built from 13 residues. CDR1 and CDR2 (germline): DFQATT, SNEGSKA (reference sequence). CDR3 loop: CSAIEGWATEAFF. The DNA of the CDR3 is TGCAGTGCTATTGAGGGGTGGGCCACTGAAGCTTTCTTT.

This clonotype was seen at least ten times. This chain links TRBV6-6 with TRBJ1-1; TRBD1 aligns across 7 bases. Unmatched junction bases numbered 17, after V lost 7 bases and J lost 9 bases. This CDR3 comprises 15 residues. Per the germline V gene, CDR1 is MNHNY and CDR2 is SVGAGI (reference sequence). CDR3 residues: CASNHPDREPVQAFF. The CDR3 nucleotides are TGTGCCAGCAACCACCCCGACAGGGAGCCGGTACAAGCTTTCTTT.

This clonotype was recorded at least ten times. The chain employs TRBV28 and TRBJ2-7; 9 bases line up with TRBD1. CDR1 is MDHEN and CDR2 is SYDVKM in the germline V gene. The CDR3 spans 13 residues. The V and J ends lost 5 bases and 6 bases, in that order; junction bases with no gene match: 5. CDR3 coding DNA: TGTGCCAGCAGTCTGGACAGGGGATCCGAGCAGTACTTC. It codes for CASSLDRGSEQYF. Full variable domain (missing parts from reference TRBV28 and TRBJ2-7): DVKVTQSSRYLVKRTGEKVFLECVQDMDHENMFWYRQDPGLGLRLIYFSYDVKMKEKGDIPEGYSVSREKKERFSLILESASTNQTSMYLCASSLDRGSEQYFGPGTRLTVT.

This clonotype was counted between two and nine times. The V and J genes are TRBV18 and TRBJ1-5; a possible D gene is TRBD1 (5 bases). Germline CDR1 is KGHSH and CDR2 is LQKENI. V lost 4 bases and J lost 11, with 15 bases in between. The CDR3 contains 13 residues. CDR3: CASSQRDPWSQHF. In nucleotides, the CDR3 is TGTGCCAGCTCACAGCGGGACCCCTGGTCCCAGCATTTT.

In this sample, this clonotype turned up many times. The chain links TRBV20-1 to TRBJ2-3, with no clear D. V was pared by 6 bases and J by 7 bases, with 11 bases between. Germline V gene sequence: CDR1 DFQATT, CDR2 SNEGSKA (reference sequence). The CDR3 loop spans 11 amino acids. The CDR3 DNA is TGCAGTGCGGGTGAGAGCTATACGCAGTATTTT. Its translation is CSAGESYTQYF.

This clonotype was seen ten or more times. The chain uses TRBV4-3 and TRBJ1-2; a possible D gene is TRBD1 (6 bases). The CDR3 contains 14 residues. With 0 bases removed from V and 5 bases from J, the gap between germline ends came to 10 bases. Germline CDR1 and CDR2: LGHNA and YSLEER. DNA of the CDR3: TGCGCCAGCAGCCAAGACAGGGGACGATATGGCTACACCTTC. It translates to CASSQDRGRYGYTF.

This clonotype was found many times. This rearrangement joins TRBV7-9 to TRBJ1-2, with 7 bases that match TRBD1. The CDR3 spans 15 residues. The germline V gene has CDR1 SEHNR and CDR2 FQNEAQ (reference sequence). V lost 3 bases and J lost 4; bases outside the gene matches: 8. The CDR3 DNA is TGTGCCAGCAGCTTTGGACAGGTCGTAGTCTATGGCTACACCTTC. Its translation is CASSFGQVVVYGYTF.

This clonotype has at least ten counts. This chain connects TRBV4-1 to TRBJ2-3; 11 bases agree with TRBD2. The junction had 14 bases not matched to a gene; V was cut back by 4 bases and J by 5 bases. The CDR3 sequence is 18 residues long. Germline V lookup: CDR1 MGHRA, CDR2 YSYEKL. The CDR3 loop is CASSPERGSGGARDTQYF. DNA of the CDR3: TGCGCCAGCAGCCCCGAGAGGGGTAGCGGGGGGGCTAGAGATACGCAGTATTTT.

This clonotype occurred many times. The V and J genes are TRBV12-3 or TRBV12-4 and TRBJ1-1; no definite D call. V was shortened by 3 bases and J by 2 bases, with 10 bases between the two germline ends. This CDR3 has 14 amino acids. The CDR3 DNA is TGTGCCAGCAGTTTCGGCCTCTCTAACACTGAAGCTTTCTTT. Translation: CASSFGLSNTEAFF.

The sample holds many counts of this clonotype. This sequence joins TRBV6-2 or TRBV6-3 and TRBJ2-3, with 14 bases fitting TRBD2. The V segment lost 4 bases and the J segment 4 bases; nucleotides outside the gene matches: 10. This CDR3 is 18 amino acids long. CDR1 and CDR2 from the germline V gene are MNHEY and SVGEGT. The chain's CDR3 is CASSSAGLAGGPADTQYF. The CDR3 nucleotides read TGTGCCAGCAGTTCCGCTGGACTAGCGGGGGGTCCGGCAGATACGCAGTATTTT.

J is TRBJ1-2 and V is TRBV29-1; tentative D call: TRBD1 (6 bases). The CDR3 has 12 residues. V lost 7 bases to trimming and J lost 0 bases, with 9 bases between them. Germline CDR1 reads SQVTM; CDR2 reads ANQGSEA. The CDR3 nucleotides read TGCAGCGATAGGACAGCTAACTATGGCTACACCTTC. It encodes CSDRTANYGYTF.

The V call is TRBV13, the J call TRBJ1-6; possible D gene TRBD1, 6 bases. CDR1 and CDR2 (germline): PRHDT, FYEKMQ (reference sequence). V lost 5 bases, J lost 8 bases, and 43 bases lay in between. The CDR3 sequence is 24 residues long. In DNA form, the CDR3 reads TGTGCCAGCAGCCAAAAACCAAAAGAGCCTCGGGGGCTCCCACGTGGGGACGGATATTCACCCCTCCACTTT. Its translation: CASSQKPKEPRGLPRGDGYSPLHF.

The genes are TRBV4-1 and TRBJ2-2, with 11 nucleotides matching TRBD1. Germline assignment: CDR1 MGHRA and CDR2 YSYEKL. V lost 1 base to trimming and J lost 7 bases; unmatched junction nucleotides: 5. CDR3 length equals 16 residues. CDR3 sequence (DNA): TGCGCCAGCAGCCAAGCTATGGGACAGGGGGTCGGGGAGCTGTTTTTT. Translation gives CASSQAMGQGVGELFF.

This clonotype was counted only a few times. The chain carries TRBV5-1 and TRBJ2-5, with TRBD2 matching 11 bases. Germline V lookup: CDR1 SGHRS, CDR2 YFSETQ. After removal of 5 bases from V and 1 base from J, the junction contained 13 bases not matched to a gene. This CDR3 has 18 amino acids. CDR3 sequence: CASRPRQGLAVIQETQYF. Here the CDR3 DNA reads TGCGCCAGCAGGCCCCGCCAGGGACTAGCGGTGATCCAAGAGACCCAGTACTTC.

This chain joins TRBV5-1 and TRBJ1-1; the D is unclear. CDR3 length equals 15 residues. Trimming removed 0 bases from V and 0 bases from J, with 9 bases in between. Germline-derived CDR1 and CDR2 are SGHRS and YFSETQ. The DNA of the CDR3 is TGCGCCAGCAGCTTGGAGCGGTTTGTGAACACTGAAGCTTTCTTT. This translates into CASSLERFVNTEAFF.

This clonotype was seen a few times. In DNA form, the CDR3 reads TGTGCCAGCAGCCGTGACAGAGGACATGAGCAGTTCTTC. Translating it yields CASSRDRGHEQFF. This chain joins TRBV7-9 and TRBJ2-1, with D perhaps matching TRBD1 (5 bases). Per the germline V gene, CDR1 is SEHNR and CDR2 is FQNEAQ (reference sequence). V gave up 5 bases and J gave up 8 bases, with 13 bases separating them. There are 13 residues in the CDR3.

This clonotype was counted at least ten times. The chain has TRBV6-1 and TRBJ2-7, with D perhaps TRBD1 (6 bases). The CDR3 totals 14 residues. Germline V CDR1 and CDR2: MNHNS, SASEGT. Trimming took off 4 bases at V and 6 bases at J, with 16 bases between the two ends. The CDR3, as DNA: TGTGCCAGCAGTGGAGACAGGATTCCCTCCGAGCAGTACTTC. Protein: CASSGDRIPSEQYF.

The genes are TRBV29-1 and TRBJ2-7; possible D gene TRBD1, 6 bases. Deletions cut 0 bases from V and 0 bases from J, with 9 bases between. This CDR3 is built from 14 residues. The germline V gene has CDR1 SQVTM and CDR2 ANQGSEA. The CDR3 reads CSVEDRGHSYEQYF. The CDR3 coding sequence is TGCAGCGTTGAAGACAGGGGTCACTCCTACGAGCAGTACTTC.

This clonotype was counted between two and nine times. The rearrangement joins TRBV7-3 to TRBJ2-5; a possible D gene is TRBD1 (6 bases). The V end lost 4 bases, the J end lost 3 bases, and 24 bases lay between the germline ends. CDR1 SGHTA and CDR2 FQGTGA come from the germline V gene. The length of the CDR3 is 18 residues. The CDR3 DNA is TGTGCCAGCAGCTCCCCGGACACGAGAGAGGGGGTGGAAGAGACCCAGTACTTC. It codes for CASSSPDTREGVEETQYF. Combining the CDR3 with reference TRBV7-3 and TRBJ2-5 gives the whole variable domain GAGVSQTPSNKVTEKGKYVELRCDPISGHTALYWYRQSLGQGPEFLIYFQGTGAADDSGLPNDRFFAVRPEGSVSTLKIQRTERGDSAVYLCASSSPDTREGVEETQYFGPGTRLLVL.